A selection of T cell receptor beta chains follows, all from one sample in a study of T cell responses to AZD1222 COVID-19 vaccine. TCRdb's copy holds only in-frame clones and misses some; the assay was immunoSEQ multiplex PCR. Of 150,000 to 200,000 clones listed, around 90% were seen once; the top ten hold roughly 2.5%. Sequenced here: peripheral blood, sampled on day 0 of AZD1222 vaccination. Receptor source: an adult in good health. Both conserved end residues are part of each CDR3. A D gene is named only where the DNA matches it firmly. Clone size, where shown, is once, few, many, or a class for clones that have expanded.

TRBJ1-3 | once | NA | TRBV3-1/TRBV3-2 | CASSQRGTGNTIYF | TGTGCCAGCAGCCAACGGGGGACTGGAAACACCATATATTTT
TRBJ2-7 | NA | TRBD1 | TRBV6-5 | CASSLARTGDYEQYF | TGTGCCAGCAGTTTGGCCCGGACAGGCGACTACGAGCAGTACTTC
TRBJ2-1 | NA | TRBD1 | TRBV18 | CASSETGYEQFF | TGTGCCAGCTCAGAGACAGGGTATGAGCAGTTCTTC
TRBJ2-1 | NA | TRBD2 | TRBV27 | CASPGTSGYNEQFF | TGTGCCAGCCCGGGGACTAGCGGGTACAATGAGCAGTTCTTC
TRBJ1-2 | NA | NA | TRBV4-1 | CASSPPLRESYTF | TGCGCCAGCAGCCCACCGTTAAGGGAAAGCTACACCTTC
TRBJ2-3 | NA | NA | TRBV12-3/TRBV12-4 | CASSLFTDTQYF | TGTGCCAGCAGTTTATTCACGGATACGCAGTATTTT
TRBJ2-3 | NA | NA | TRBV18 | CASSPLPTSRGTDTQYF | TGTGCCAGCTCACCACTTCCAACTAGTAGGGGCACAGATACGCAGTATTTT
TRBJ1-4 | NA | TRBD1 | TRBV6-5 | CASRTGGFNEKLFF | TGTGCCAGCAGGACAGGGGGCTTTAATGAAAAACTGTTTTTT
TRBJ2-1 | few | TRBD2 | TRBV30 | CAWIAGGSSNEQFF | TGTGCCTGGATAGCGGGAGGATCGAGCAATGAGCAGTTCTTC
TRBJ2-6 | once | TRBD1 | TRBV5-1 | CASSLFGQGAVTSVPGANVLTF | TGCGCCAGCAGCTTGTTTGGACAGGGGGCGGTGACCTCCGTCCCTGGGGCCAACGTCCTGACTTTC
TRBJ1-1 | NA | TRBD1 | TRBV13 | CASSYRASGGEAFF | TGTGCCAGCAGTTATAGGGCCTCAGGGGGCGAAGCTTTCTTT
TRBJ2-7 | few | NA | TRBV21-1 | CASSPGTGGYEQYF | TGTGCCAGCAGCCCCGGGACAGGGGGCTACGAGCAGTACTTC
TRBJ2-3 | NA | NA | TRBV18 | CASSPPRPDTQYF | TGTGCCAGCTCACCACCGAGGCCTGATACGCAGTATTTT
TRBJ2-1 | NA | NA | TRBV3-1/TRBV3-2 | CASSQDTLAISGQFF | TGTGCCAGCAGCCAAGATACGCTAGCGATATCCGGGCAGTTCTTC
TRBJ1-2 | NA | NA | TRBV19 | CASSIAGQHYGYTF | TGTGCCAGTAGTATTGCTGGACAGCACTATGGCTACACCTTC
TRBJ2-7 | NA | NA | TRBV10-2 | CASGSVEGEQYF | TGCGCCAGCGGTAGCGTGGAGGGCGAGCAGTACTTC
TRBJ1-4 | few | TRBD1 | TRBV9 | CASSGTGTGKEKLFF | TGTGCCAGCAGCGGCACCGGGACAGGGAAAGAAAAACTGTTTTTT
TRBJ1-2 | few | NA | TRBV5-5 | CASSSRPGGNGYTF | TGTGCCAGCAGCTCCAGACCGGGGGGCAATGGCTACACCTTC
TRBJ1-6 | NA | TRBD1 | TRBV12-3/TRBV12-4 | CASRNRGPLHF | TGTGCCAGCAGAAACAGGGGACCCCTCCACTTT
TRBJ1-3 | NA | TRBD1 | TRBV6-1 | CASSEAHPGQISSGNTIYF | TGTGCCAGCAGTGAAGCCCACCCGGGACAGATAAGCTCTGGAAACACCATATATTTT
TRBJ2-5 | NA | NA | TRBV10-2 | CASRTRTAQETQYF | TGCGCCAGCAGAACTCGGACAGCCCAAGAGACCCAGTACTTC
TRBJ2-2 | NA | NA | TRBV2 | CASSDRGTGELFF | TGTGCCAGCAGCGATAGGGGAACCGGGGAGCTGTTTTTT
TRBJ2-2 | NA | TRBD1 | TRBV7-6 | CASSLAQGETGELFF | TGTGCCAGCAGCTTAGCTCAGGGGGAAACCGGGGAGCTGTTTTTT
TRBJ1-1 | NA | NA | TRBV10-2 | CASGGHQNTEAFF | TGCGCCAGCGGCGGACACCAGAACACTGAAGCTTTCTTT
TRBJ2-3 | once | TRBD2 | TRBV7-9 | CASSLPGLAGATDTQYF | TGTGCCAGCAGCTTACCCGGACTAGCGGGAGCCACAGATACGCAGTATTTT
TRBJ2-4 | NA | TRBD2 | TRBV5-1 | CASSYQREAGNIQYF | TGCGCCAGCAGCTACCAGCGGGAGGCCGGAAACATTCAGTACTTC
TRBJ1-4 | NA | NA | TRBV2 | CASSGASFNEKLFF | TGTGCCAGCAGCGGGGCATCCTTTAATGAAAAACTGTTTTTT
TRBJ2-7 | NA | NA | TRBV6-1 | CASSDGIGTEAYEQYF | TGTGCCAGCAGTGATGGGATAGGGACGGAAGCCTACGAGCAGTACTTC
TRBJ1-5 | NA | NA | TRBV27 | CASSPNFIQPQHF | TGTGCCAGCAGCCCTAACTTTATTCAGCCCCAGCATTTT
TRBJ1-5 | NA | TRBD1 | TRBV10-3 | CAISLGQGGQPQHF | TGTGCCATCAGCTTAGGACAGGGCGGTCAGCCCCAGCATTTT
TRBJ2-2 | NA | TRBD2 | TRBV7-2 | CASSLGRASGSTGELFF | TGTGCCAGCAGCTTAGGGCGGGCTAGCGGGAGCACCGGGGAGCTGTTTTTT
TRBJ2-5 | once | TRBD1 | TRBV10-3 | CAISEATGGIQETQYF | TGTGCCATCAGTGAGGCAACAGGGGGCATCCAAGAGACCCAGTACTTC
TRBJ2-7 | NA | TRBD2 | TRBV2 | CASSAPPGGSIKSSYEQYF | TGTGCCAGCAGTGCTCCCCCGGGAGGCTCGATTAAAAGCTCCTACGAGCAGTACTTC
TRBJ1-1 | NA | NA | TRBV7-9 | CASILTGGGNTEAFF | TGTGCCAGCATCCTCACGGGCGGAGGGAACACTGAAGCTTTCTTT
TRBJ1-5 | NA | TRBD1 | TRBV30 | CAWSRTGFFDQPQHF | TGTGCCTGGAGCCGGACAGGATTTTTCGATCAGCCCCAGCATTTT
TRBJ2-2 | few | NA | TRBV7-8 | CASSINSVRITGELFF | TGTGCCAGCAGCATCAATAGCGTAAGAATCACCGGGGAGCTGTTTTTT
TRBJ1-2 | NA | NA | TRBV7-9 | CASSLGIDGYTF | TGTGCCAGCAGCTTGGGCATCGATGGCTACACCTTC
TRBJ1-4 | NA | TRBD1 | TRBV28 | CASRGQLTNEKLFF | TGTGCCAGCAGGGGACAGCTAACTAATGAAAAACTGTTTTTT
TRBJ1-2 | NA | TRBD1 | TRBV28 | CASNDPGTGGSGYTF | TGTGCCAGCAATGATCCCGGGACAGGGGGCTCGGGCTACACCTTC
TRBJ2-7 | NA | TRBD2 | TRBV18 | CASGIRGGLAAYEQYF | TGTGCCAGCGGCATCCGGGGGGGCTTGGCCGCCTACGAGCAGTACTTC
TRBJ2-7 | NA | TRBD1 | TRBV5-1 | CASSLAGTGEIYEQYF | TGCGCCAGCAGCTTGGCCGGGACAGGGGAAATCTACGAGCAGTACTTC
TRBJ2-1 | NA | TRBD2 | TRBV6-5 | CASSYRLAEIYNEQFF | TGTGCCAGCAGTTACAGGCTAGCGGAGATTTACAATGAGCAGTTCTTC
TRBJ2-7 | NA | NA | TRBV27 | CATGGLHEQYF | TGTGCCACCGGGGGGCTCCACGAGCAGTACTTC
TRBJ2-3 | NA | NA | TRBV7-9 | CASSTGTIVTDTQYF | TGTGCCAGCAGCACTGGGACCATTGTCACAGATACGCAGTATTTT
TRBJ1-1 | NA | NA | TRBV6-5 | CASSYSWGEAFF | TGTGCCAGCAGTTACTCATGGGGTGAGGCTTTCTTT
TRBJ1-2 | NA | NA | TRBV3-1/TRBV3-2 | CASSQDLGGYGYTF | TGTGCCAGCAGCCAAGATCTTGGAGGCTATGGCTACACCTTC
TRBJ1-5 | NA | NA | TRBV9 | CASSVATGEGQPQHF | TGTGCCAGCAGCGTAGCGACAGGTGAAGGTCAGCCCCAGCATTTT
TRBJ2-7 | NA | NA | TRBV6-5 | CASSLRDLTYEQYF | TGTGCCAGCAGCCTCAGGGACCTTACCTACGAGCAGTACTTC
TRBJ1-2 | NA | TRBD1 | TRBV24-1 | CATSGTGSTEGYTF | TGTGCCACCAGCGGGACAGGGTCGACGGAGGGCTACACCTTC
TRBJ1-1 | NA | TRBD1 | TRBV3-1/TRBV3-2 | CASSPRGTGSFEAFF | TGTGCCAGCAGCCCAAGAGGGACAGGGAGCTTTGAAGCTTTCTTT
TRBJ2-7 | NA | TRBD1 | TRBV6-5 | CASSYSRTGTYHEQYF | TGTGCCAGCAGTTACTCGAGGACAGGGACCTACCACGAGCAGTACTTC
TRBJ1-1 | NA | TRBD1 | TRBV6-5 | CASSPPGGETEAFF | TGTGCCAGCAGTCCGCCAGGGGGCGAGACTGAAGCTTTCTTT
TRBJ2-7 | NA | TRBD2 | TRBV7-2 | CASSVTGTSGGEQYF | TGTGCCAGCAGTGTAACCGGGACTAGCGGGGGCGAGCAGTACTTC
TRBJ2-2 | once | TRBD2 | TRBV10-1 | CASSDPRSSGSPSGGELFF | TGCGCCAGCAGTGACCCAAGGTCTAGCGGGAGCCCTTCGGGCGGGGAGCTGTTTTTT
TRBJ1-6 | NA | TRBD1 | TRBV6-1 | CASSETGPNSPLHF | TGTGCCAGCAGTGAGACAGGGCCGAATTCACCCCTCCACTTT
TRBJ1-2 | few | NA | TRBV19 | CASSKDRNYGYTF | TGTGCCAGTAGTAAAGACAGGAACTATGGCTACACCTTC
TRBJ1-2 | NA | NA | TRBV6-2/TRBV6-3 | CASSPTQGRPPNYGYTF | TGTGCCAGCAGCCCTACCCAGGGCAGGCCCCCTAACTATGGCTACACCTTC
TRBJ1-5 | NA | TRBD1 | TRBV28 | CASSNAGTENQPQHF | TGTGCCAGCAGTAACGCCGGGACAGAGAATCAGCCCCAGCATTTT